This TCR beta chain was recorded in a study of shared T cell receptors in the human thymus. Sequencing used immunoSEQ multiplex PCR; TCRdb keeps in-frame clones, though not all of them. The data show 700,000 or so clones, 70% to 90% seen once. These same records also appear under a second study, on human thymus T cells. That study reports: Thymus pieces cut out during corrective heart surgery were the tissue that was used.

This clonotype was obtained from a girl under three years old with a congenital heart defect. The material sequenced was thymocytes.

CDR3 sequence: CASADRGGRDSPLHF. The CDR3 DNA follows: TGTGCTAGTGCCGACCGGGGGGGGAGGGATTCACCCCTCCACTTT. The J gene is TRBJ1-6, the V gene TRBV12-5, with D perhaps TRBD1 (5 bases). Germline values: CDR1 LGHNT, CDR2 FRNRAP. The V and J ends lost 7 bases and 8 bases respectively, with 18 bases between them. The CDR3 has 15 amino acids.